This TCR beta chain was found in a study of blood T cells in healthy people across ages. Alongside a J-beta primer mix, a sample-barcoded 5' primer served in a second PCR lasting about 6 to 12 cycles. In TCRdb, the 5' RACE reads were re-called with MiXCR into one record per CDR3 protein. The table records some 790,000 distinct CDR3 sequences, around 28% of them present only once. V was cut by 6 bases and J by 3 bases, with 11 bases left in between. CDR3 length: 12 residues. Germline V gene lookup returns CDR1 DFQATT and CDR2 SNEGSKA (reference sequence). Sequenced material: blood. The chain employs TRBV20-1 and TRBJ1-1; D unclear. The source is an elderly woman in good health. The CDR3 DNA is TGCAGTGCAGCGGAGCCTCACACTGAAGCTTTCTTT. Its protein product is CSAAEPHTEAFF.